This TCR beta chain was captured by sequencing in a study of blood T cell repertoires in COVID-19. In this sample, this clone turned up once. Here immunoSEQ multiplex PCR was the method, and the copy in TCRdb shows in-frame clones only, minus some. The sample records roughly 440,000 clones, roughly 88% being singletons. The CDR3 is made up of 17 amino acids. From germline, CDR1 is LNHNV and CDR2 YYDKDF (reference sequence). Unmatched junction bases numbered 13, after V lost 3 bases and J lost 4 bases. Seattle's enrolled individuals joined amid active infection and were then monitored longitudinally. The sequenced sample consisted of peripheral blood. This clonotype was obtained from a woman aged 50 to 60 with COVID-19, enrolled during active disease. The genes are TRBV15 and TRBJ2-3, with 7 bases aligning to TRBD1. CDR3 bases: TGTGCCACCAGCAGTACCAGGGGGAACACACCAGCAGATACGCAGTATTTT. Residues: CATSSTRGNTPADTQYF.